This record concerns one T cell receptor beta chain sequence. This sample is part of a study of identical twins. The CDR3 consists of 12 residues. V lost 6 bases and J lost 7; bases outside the gene matches: 5. The germline V gene has CDR1 SNHLY and CDR2 FYNNEI. A universal primer site was added by template switching, and unique molecular identifiers were carried by the cDNA. TCRdb called the 5' RACE reads again in MiXCR, with one record for every CDR3 protein. The repertoire has roughly 350,000 distinct CDR3 sequences, over 9% of them found once; the top ten carry around 6.9%. This sample was also put to use in a study of yellow fever vaccine responses in identical twins. That source notes: Vaccine T cell responses of twins reportedly seemed partly convergent and partly personalized.

This TCR was sampled from a woman in her late teens or twenties in good health. The J gene is TRBJ1-2, the V gene TRBV2, with TRBD1 matching over 7 bases. The sample comprised CD8+ T cells sorted from blood. Here the CDR3 DNA reads TGTGCCAGCAGGAAACAGGGGACTGGCTACACCTTC. Protein: CASRKQGTGYTF. Full variable domain (rest looked up from reference TRBV2 and TRBJ1-2): EPEVTQTPSHQVTQMGQEVILRCVPISNHLYFYWYRQILGQKVEFLVSFYNNEISEKSEIFDDQFSVERPDGSNFTLKIRSTKLEDSAMYFCASRKQGTGYTFGSGTRLTVV.